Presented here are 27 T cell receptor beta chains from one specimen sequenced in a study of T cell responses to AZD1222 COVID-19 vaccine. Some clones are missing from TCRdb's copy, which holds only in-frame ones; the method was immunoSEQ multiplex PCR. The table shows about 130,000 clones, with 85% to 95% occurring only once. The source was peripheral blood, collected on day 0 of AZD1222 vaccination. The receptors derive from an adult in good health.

CDR3 sequence: CASSTTNRGGNEKLFF. Here the CDR3 DNA reads TGTGCCAGTAGTACCACCAACAGGGGTGGGAATGAAAAACTGTTTTTT. The rearrangement joins TRBV19 to TRBJ1-4; 7 positions agree with TRBD1. Germline trimming cut 4 bases from V and 5 bases from J; bases unmatched to any gene: 10. The CDR3 extends over 16 amino acids. Per the germline V gene, CDR1 is LNHDA and CDR2 is SQIVND (reference sequence).

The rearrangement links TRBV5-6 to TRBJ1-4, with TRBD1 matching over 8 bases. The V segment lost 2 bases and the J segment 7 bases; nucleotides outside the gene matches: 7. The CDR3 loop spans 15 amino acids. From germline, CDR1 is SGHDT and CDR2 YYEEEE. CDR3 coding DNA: TGTGCCAGCAGCTTCCGTCAGGGGGCTGGTGAAAAACTGTTTTTT. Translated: CASSFRQGAGEKLFF.

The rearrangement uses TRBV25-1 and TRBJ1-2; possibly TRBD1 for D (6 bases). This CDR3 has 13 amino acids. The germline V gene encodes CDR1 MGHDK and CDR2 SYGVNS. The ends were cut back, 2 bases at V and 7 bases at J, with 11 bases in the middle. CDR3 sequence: CASSEGGLFGYTF. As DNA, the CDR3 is TGTGCCAGCAGTGAAGGGGGGCTCTTTGGCTACACCTTC.

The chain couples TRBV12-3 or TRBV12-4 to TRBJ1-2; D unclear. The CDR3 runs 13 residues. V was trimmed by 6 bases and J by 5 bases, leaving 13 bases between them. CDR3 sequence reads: CASRLGLYYGYTF. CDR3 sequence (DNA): TGTGCCAGCAGGCTAGGGTTATATTATGGCTACACCTTC.

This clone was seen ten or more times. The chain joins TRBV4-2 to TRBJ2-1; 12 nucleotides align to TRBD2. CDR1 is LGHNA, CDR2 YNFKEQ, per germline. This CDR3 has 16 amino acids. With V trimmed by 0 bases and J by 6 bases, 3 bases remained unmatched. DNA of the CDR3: TGTGCCAGCAGCCAAGATGAGACTAGCGGGAGCAATGAGCAGTTCTTC. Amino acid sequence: CASSQDETSGSNEQFF.

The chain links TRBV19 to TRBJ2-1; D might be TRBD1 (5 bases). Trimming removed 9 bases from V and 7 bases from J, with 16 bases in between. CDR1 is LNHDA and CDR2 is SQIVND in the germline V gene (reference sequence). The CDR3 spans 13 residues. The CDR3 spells CASEDNPVNEQFF. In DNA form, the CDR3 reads TGTGCCAGCGAGGACAACCCCGTGAATGAGCAGTTCTTC.

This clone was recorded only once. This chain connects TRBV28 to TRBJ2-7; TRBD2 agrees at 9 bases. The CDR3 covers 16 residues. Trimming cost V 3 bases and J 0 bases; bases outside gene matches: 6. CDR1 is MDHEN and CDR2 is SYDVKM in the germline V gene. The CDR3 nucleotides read TGTGCCAGCAGTTTGGAGCGGGGGGCGGGCTCCTACGAGCAGTACTTC. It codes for CASSLERGAGSYEQYF. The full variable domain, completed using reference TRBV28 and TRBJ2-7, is DVKVTQSSRYLVKRTGEKVFLECVQDMDHENMFWYRQDPGLGLRLIYFSYDVKMKEKGDIPEGYSVSREKKERFSLILESASTNQTSMYLCASSLERGAGSYEQYFGPGTRLTVT.

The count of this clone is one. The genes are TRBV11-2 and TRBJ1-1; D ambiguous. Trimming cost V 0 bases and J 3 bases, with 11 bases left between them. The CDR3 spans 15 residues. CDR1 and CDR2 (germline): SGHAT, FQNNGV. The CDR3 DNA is TGTGCCAGCAGCTTAGATCTAAGCCCCTACACTGAAGCTTTCTTT. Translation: CASSLDLSPYTEAFF. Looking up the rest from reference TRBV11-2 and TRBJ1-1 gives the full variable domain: EAGVAQSPRYKIIEKRQSVAFWCNPISGHATLYWYQQILGQGPKLLIQFQNNGVVDDSQLPKDRFSAERLKGVDSTLKIQPAKLEDSAVYLCASSLDLSPYTEAFFGQGTRLTVV.

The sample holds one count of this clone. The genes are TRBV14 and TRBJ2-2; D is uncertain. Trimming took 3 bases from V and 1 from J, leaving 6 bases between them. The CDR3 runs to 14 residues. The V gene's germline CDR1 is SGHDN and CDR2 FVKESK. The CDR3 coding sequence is TGTGCCAGCAGCCAGAGACTGAACACCGGGGAGCTGTTTTTT. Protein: CASSQRLNTGELFF.

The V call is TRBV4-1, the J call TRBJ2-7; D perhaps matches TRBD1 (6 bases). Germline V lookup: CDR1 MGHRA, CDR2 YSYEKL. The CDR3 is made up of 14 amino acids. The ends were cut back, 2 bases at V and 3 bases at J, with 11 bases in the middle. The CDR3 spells CASSQLAGVYEQYF. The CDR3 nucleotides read TGCGCCAGCAGCCAACTAGCAGGGGTCTACGAGCAGTACTTC.

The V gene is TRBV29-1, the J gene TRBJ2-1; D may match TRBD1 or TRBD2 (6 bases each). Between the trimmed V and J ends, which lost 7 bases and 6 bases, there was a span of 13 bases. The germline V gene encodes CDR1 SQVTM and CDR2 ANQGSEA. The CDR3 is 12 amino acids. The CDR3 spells CSAYRGPNEQFF. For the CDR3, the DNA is TGCAGCGCCTACCGGGGGCCCAATGAGCAGTTCTTC.

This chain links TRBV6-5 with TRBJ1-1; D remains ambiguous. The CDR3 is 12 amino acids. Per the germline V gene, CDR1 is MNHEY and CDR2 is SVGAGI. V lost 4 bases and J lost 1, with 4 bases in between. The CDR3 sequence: CASSSRNTEAFF. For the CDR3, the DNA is TGTGCCAGCAGTTCAAGGAACACTGAAGCTTTCTTT.

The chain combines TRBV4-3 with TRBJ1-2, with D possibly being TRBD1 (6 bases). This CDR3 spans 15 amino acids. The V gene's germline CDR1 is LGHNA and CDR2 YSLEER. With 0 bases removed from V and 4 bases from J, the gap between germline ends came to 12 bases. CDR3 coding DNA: TGCGCCAGCAGCCAAGATACAGGGTCTATCTATGGCTACACCTTC. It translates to CASSQDTGSIYGYTF.

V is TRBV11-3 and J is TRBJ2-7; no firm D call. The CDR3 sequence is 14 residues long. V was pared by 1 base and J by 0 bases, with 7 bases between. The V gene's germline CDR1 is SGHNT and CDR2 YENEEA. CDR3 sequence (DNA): TGTGCCAGCAGCTTAGTAGGCACCTCCTACGAGCAGTACTTC. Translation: CASSLVGTSYEQYF.

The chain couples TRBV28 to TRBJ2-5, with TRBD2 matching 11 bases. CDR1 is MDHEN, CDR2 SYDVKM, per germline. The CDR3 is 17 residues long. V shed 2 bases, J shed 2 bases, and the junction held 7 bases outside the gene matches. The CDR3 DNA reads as TGTGCCAGCAGTTTACCCGGACTAGCGGGCGTACAAGAGACCCAGTACTTC. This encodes CASSLPGLAGVQETQYF.

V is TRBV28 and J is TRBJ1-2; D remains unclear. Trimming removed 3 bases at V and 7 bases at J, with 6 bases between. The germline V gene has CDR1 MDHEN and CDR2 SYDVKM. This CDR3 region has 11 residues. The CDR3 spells CASSFLSGYTF. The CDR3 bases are TGTGCCAGCAGTTTTCTTTCTGGCTACACCTTC.

In nucleotides, the CDR3 is TGCAGTGCTAGTCTACAGGGGGCGCGATATGGCTACACCTTC. This encodes CSASLQGARYGYTF. This rearrangement joins TRBV20-1 to TRBJ1-2; the match to TRBD1 covers 9 bases. This CDR3 is 14 amino acids long. Germline CDR1 reads DFQATT; CDR2 reads SNEGSKA (reference sequence). V dropped 3 bases and J dropped 5; count of bases not matched to a gene: 7.

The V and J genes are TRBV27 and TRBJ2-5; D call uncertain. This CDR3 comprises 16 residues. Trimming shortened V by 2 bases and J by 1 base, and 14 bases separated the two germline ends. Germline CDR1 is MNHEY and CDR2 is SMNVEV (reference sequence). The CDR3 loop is CASSLSASLVQETQYF. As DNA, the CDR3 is TGTGCCAGCAGTTTAAGCGCTTCTCTTGTCCAAGAGACCCAGTACTTC.

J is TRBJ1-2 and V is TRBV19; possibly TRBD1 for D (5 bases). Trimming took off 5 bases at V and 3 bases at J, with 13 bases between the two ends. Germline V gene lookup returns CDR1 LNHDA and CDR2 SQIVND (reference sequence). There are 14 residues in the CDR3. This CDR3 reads CASSPETRDYGYTF. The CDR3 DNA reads TGTGCCAGTAGTCCCGAGACCAGGGACTATGGCTACACCTTC.

CDR3 region: CASSPRTQQGSSPLHF. CDR3 sequence (DNA): TGTGCCAGCTCACCGAGGACCCAGCAGGGGAGTTCACCCCTCCACTTT. The V and J genes are TRBV18 and TRBJ1-6; D may be TRBD1 (6 bases). Germline V gene lookup returns CDR1 KGHSH and CDR2 LQKENI. The CDR3 extends over 16 amino acids. Trimming left V 3 bases short and J 9 bases short, with 18 bases between.

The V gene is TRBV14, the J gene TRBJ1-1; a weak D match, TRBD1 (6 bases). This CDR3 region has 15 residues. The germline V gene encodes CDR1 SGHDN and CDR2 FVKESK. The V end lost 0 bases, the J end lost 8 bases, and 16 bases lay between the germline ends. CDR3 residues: CASSQEVGGRSEAFF. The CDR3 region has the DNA TGTGCCAGCAGCCAAGAAGTGGGGGGGCGATCGGAAGCTTTCTTT.

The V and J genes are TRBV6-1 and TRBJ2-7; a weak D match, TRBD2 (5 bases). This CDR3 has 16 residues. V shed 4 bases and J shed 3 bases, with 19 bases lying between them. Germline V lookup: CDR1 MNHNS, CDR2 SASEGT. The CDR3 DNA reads TGTGCCAGCAGTGCGGCTAGCCTTAGTTATGACTACGAGCAGTACTTC. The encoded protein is CASSAASLSYDYEQYF.

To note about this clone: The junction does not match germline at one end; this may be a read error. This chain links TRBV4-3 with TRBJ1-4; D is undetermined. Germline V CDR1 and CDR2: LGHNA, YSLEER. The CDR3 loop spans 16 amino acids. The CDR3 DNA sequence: TGCGCCAGCAGTCAAGAACGGGGTGCAACTAATGAAAAACTGTTTTTT. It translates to CASSQERGATNEKLFF.

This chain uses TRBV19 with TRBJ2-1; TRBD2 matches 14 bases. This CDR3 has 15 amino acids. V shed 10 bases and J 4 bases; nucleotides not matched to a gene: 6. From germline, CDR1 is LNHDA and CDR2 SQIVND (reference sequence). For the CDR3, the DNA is TGTGCCACCACCCGGACTAGCGGGAGGTACAATGAGCAGTTCTTC. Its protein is CATTRTSGRYNEQFF.

The CDR3 is CASSPIGLGGNEQFF. CDR3 nucleotides: TGCGCCAGCAGCCCCATCGGGTTAGGAGGGAATGAGCAGTTCTTC. The V gene is TRBV5-1, the J gene TRBJ2-1, with D perhaps TRBD2 (6 bases). Germline-derived CDR1 and CDR2 are SGHRS and YFSETQ. V lost 4 bases and J lost 7, with 18 bases in between. The CDR3 totals 15 residues.

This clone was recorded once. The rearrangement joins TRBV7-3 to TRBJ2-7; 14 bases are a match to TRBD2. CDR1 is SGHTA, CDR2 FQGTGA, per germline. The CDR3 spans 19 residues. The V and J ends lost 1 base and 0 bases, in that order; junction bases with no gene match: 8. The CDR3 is CASSLRLAGGKYFSYEQYF. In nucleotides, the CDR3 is TGTGCCAGCAGCTTAAGACTAGCGGGAGGGAAGTACTTCTCCTACGAGCAGTACTTC.

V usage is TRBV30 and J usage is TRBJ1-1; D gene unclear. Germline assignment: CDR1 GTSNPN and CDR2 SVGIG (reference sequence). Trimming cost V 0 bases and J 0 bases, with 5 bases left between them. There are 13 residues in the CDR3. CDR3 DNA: TGTGCCTGGAGTGTCCTTTTGAACACTGAAGCTTTCTTT. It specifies CAWSVLLNTEAFF.